The next 14 T cell receptor beta chains were all read from a single sample in a study of beta chain features in type 1 diabetes. The whole isolated RNA underwent reverse transcription, so sequencing captured expressed TCRB transcripts. Sequencing was performed with immunoSEQ multiplex PCR; in TCRdb, only in-frame clones are kept and a portion is missing. The sample comprises 390,000 or so clones, more than 11% of which are singletons, and about 0.034% rests with the top ten. Sample: naive CD4+ T cells from blood. The receptors were gathered from a man aged 30-40 years in good health.

The chain is built from TRBV6-1 and TRBJ2-7; D perhaps matches TRBD2 (5 bases). The CDR3 totals 17 residues. Trimming pared 2 bases from V and 5 bases from J, leaving 22 bases between. CDR1 and CDR2 (germline): MNHNS, SASEGT. This chain's CDR3 is CASSEMMRLATSHEQYV. The CDR3, as DNA: TGTGCCAGCAGTGAAATGATGCGATTAGCGACATCCCACGAGCAGTACGTC.

The chain joins TRBV4-2 to TRBJ1-1, with 8 bases fitting TRBD1. Germline values: CDR1 LGHNA, CDR2 YNFKEQ. CDR3 length: 15 residues. The V and J ends lost 3 bases and 7 bases, in that order; junction bases with no gene match: 10. CDR3 in amino acids: CASSHVGQGNDEAFF. The CDR3 nucleotides are TGTGCCAGCAGCCATGTTGGACAGGGCAACGATGAAGCTTTCTTT.

This clone was counted only a few times. The chain couples TRBV29-1 to TRBJ2-2, with 7 nucleotides matching TRBD1. V shed 4 bases and J 0 bases; nucleotides not matched to a gene: 5. Germline V CDR1 and CDR2: SQVTM, ANQGSEA. This CDR3 is 15 amino acids long. The CDR3 DNA reads TGCAGCGTTGGAAGGACAGGAGCGAACACCGGGGAGCTGTTTTTT. Protein: CSVGRTGANTGELFF.

This chain links TRBV4-3 with TRBJ2-1; no clear D. V lost 4 bases and J lost 4, with 14 bases in between. CDR3 size: 15 residues. Germline-derived CDR1 and CDR2 are LGHNA and YSLEER. CDR3 DNA: TGCGCCAGCAGCCCGGACCCGGTAGGGTACAATGAGCAGTTCTTC. It translates to CASSPDPVGYNEQFF.

This clone was counted between two and nine times. This chain's CDR3 is CASSPPDRLGGYTF. The CDR3 region has the DNA TGTGCCAGCAGCCCACCCGACAGGTTGGGCGGCTACACCTTC. The chain recombines TRBV7-2 with TRBJ1-2, with D possibly being TRBD1 (6 bases). Germline assignment: CDR1 SGHTA and CDR2 FQGNSA. V was shortened by 5 bases and J by 8 bases, with 18 bases between the two germline ends. This CDR3 spans 14 amino acids.

V usage is TRBV25-1 and J usage is TRBJ1-6; no definite D call. CDR3 length equals 13 residues. V was shortened by 3 bases and J by 7 bases, with 7 bases between the two germline ends. Germline V gene data show CDR1 as MGHDK and CDR2 as SYGVNS. The CDR3 is CASSEAWNSPLHF. CDR3 sequence (DNA): TGTGCCAGCAGTGAGGCATGGAATTCACCCCTCCACTTT.

The chain employs TRBV18 and TRBJ1-5; no firm D call. This CDR3 region has 13 residues. Trimming left V 6 bases short and J 2 bases short, with 8 bases between. The germline V gene encodes CDR1 KGHSH and CDR2 LQKENI. The CDR3 region is CASSQNGNQPQHF. The CDR3 region has the DNA TGTGCCAGCTCCCAAAATGGCAATCAGCCCCAGCATTTT.

This clone was observed a few times. The CDR3 sequence: CASSFTGGPQHF. CDR3 nucleotides: TGTGCCAGCAGTTTTACCGGGGGACCCCAGCATTTT. The chain carries TRBV5-6 and TRBJ1-5; D possibly corresponds to TRBD1 (5 bases). Deletions cut 5 bases from V and 10 bases from J, with 13 bases between. This CDR3 region has 12 residues. Germline CDR1 SGHDT, CDR2 YYEEEE.

The rearrangement links TRBV4-3 to TRBJ2-5; 7 bases line up with TRBD2. The CDR3 consists of 17 residues. From germline, CDR1 is LGHNA and CDR2 YSLEER. The V and J ends lost 1 base and 9 bases, in that order; junction bases with no gene match: 17. The chain's CDR3 is CASSQVGSGAGLKSQYF. CDR3 coding DNA: TGCGCCAGCAGCCAAGTAGGGAGCGGGGCGGGTTTGAAGTCCCAGTACTTC.

CDR3 DNA: TGTGCCAGTAGTATGGTGGGGCACGTCCAAGAGACCCAGTACTTC. Amino acid sequence: CASSMVGHVQETQYF. This chain connects TRBV19 to TRBJ2-5; D may be TRBD1 (5 bases). V dropped 3 bases and J dropped 1 base, with 12 bases sitting between them. The CDR3 totals 15 residues. Germline CDR1 and CDR2: LNHDA and SQIVND (reference sequence).

This rearrangement joins TRBV4-3 to TRBJ2-1; D gene uncertain. The germline V gene encodes CDR1 LGHNA and CDR2 YSLEER. V lost 0 bases and J 0 bases, leaving 9 bases between the germline ends. CDR3 length: 16 amino acids. CDR3 nucleotide sequence: TGCGCCAGCAGCCAAGATGTGGTACCCTCCTACAATGAGCAGTTCTTC. Translation gives CASSQDVVPSYNEQFF.

This clone was seen a few times. The chain is built from TRBV7-9 and TRBJ2-5, with D perhaps matching TRBD1 (5 bases). The CDR3 extends over 16 amino acids. Trimming removed 4 bases from V and 2 bases from J, with 17 bases in between. Germline CDR1 SEHNR, CDR2 FQNEAQ (reference sequence). CDR3 coding DNA: TGTGCCAGCAGCTCCCCCACGCAGGACACGCAAGAGACCCAGTACTTC. Translating it yields CASSSPTQDTQETQYF.

This clone occurred a few times. V gene TRBV27 combines with J gene TRBJ2-5, with 11 bases matching TRBD2. Trimming at V came to 5 bases and at J to 4 bases, leaving 12 bases not matched to a gene. The germline V gene encodes CDR1 MNHEY and CDR2 SMNVEV (reference sequence). This CDR3 region has 17 residues. Written as DNA, the CDR3 is TGTGCCAGCAGTACCTCGTTACTAGCGGGAGCCCCAGAGACCCAGTACTTC. Translating gives CASSTSLLAGAPETQYF.

V is TRBV5-6 and J is TRBJ1-5; no reliable D call. The CDR3 contains 16 residues. V lost 3 bases and J 2 bases, leaving 15 bases between the germline ends. CDR1 SGHDT and CDR2 YYEEEE come from the germline V gene. CDR3 residues: CASSYRQGWGNQPQHF. CDR3 coding DNA: TGTGCCAGCAGCTATCGACAAGGATGGGGCAATCAGCCCCAGCATTTT.